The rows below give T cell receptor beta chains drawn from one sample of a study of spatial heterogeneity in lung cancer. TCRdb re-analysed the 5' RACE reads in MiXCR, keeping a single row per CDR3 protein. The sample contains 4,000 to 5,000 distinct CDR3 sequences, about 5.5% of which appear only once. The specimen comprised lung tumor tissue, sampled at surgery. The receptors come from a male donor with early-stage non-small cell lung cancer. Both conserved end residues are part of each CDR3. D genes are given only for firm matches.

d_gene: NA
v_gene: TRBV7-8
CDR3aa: CASSLEVYEQYF

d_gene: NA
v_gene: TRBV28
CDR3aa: CASSFQGFSYEQYF

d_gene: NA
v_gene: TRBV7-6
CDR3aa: CANSFEGGYGYTF

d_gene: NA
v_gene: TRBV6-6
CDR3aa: CASSYGTGGNQPQHF

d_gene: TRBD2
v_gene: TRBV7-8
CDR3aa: CASSPGGSFGEQYF

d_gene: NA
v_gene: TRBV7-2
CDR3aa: CASSLDLYEQYF

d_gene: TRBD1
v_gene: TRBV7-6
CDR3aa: CASSFGTGVETQYF

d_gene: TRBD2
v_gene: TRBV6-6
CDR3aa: CASSWTKTSGSYEQYF

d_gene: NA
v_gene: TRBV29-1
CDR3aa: CSGTEMNTEAFF

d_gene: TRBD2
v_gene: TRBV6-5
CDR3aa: CASSLLAGNEQFF

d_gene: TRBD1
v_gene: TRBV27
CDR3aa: CASRDRMNEQYF

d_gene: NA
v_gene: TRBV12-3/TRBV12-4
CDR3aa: CASSLGGGKSNQPQHF

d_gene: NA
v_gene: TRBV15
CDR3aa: CATSRDRNINYGYTF

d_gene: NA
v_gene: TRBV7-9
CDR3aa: CASSLAGTNYGYTF

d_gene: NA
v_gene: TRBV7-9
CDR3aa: CASSLLSDQPQHF

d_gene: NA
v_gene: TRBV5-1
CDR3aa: CASSLGGTDTQYF

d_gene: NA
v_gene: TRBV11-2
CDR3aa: CASSLEGQPEQYF

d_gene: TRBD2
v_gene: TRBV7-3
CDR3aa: CASSAGGARVDTQYF

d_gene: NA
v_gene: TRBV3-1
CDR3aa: CASSQQGIRYGYTF

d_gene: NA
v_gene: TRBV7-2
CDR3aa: CASSLEQGPYEQYF